The text below deals with one TCR beta chain. The Seattle site enrolled patients during active infection and followed them longitudinally. This sample was taken from a study of blood T cell repertoires in COVID-19. Assay used: immunoSEQ multiplex PCR; TCRdb lists only in-frame clones, some missing. There are roughly 350,000 clones in the sample; 88% occur only once, and approximately 7.3% lies in the top ten. Trimming removed 3 bases from V and 8 bases from J; junction bases left unmatched: 4. The CDR3 length is 14 residues. Per the germline V gene, CDR1 is SGHRS and CDR2 is YFSETQ. J is TRBJ1-6 and V is TRBV5-1; 8 bases align to TRBD1. The source is a woman in her sixties or seventies with COVID-19, enrolled during active disease. Sequencing was done on a sample of peripheral blood. CDR3 DNA: TGCGCCAGCAGCTACGGACAGGGAGATTCACCCCTCCACTTT. Protein: CASSYGQGDSPLHF.